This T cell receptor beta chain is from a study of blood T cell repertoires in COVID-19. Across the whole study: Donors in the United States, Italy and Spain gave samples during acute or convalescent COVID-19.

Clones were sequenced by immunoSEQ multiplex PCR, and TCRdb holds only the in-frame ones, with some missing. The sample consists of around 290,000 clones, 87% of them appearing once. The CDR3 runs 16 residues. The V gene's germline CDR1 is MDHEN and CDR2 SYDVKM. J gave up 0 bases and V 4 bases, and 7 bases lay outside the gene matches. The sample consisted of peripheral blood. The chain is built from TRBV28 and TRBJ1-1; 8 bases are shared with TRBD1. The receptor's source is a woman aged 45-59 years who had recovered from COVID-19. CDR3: CASSSDRGAMNTEAFF. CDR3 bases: TGTGCCAGCAGTTCTGACAGGGGAGCGATGAACACTGAAGCTTTCTTT.